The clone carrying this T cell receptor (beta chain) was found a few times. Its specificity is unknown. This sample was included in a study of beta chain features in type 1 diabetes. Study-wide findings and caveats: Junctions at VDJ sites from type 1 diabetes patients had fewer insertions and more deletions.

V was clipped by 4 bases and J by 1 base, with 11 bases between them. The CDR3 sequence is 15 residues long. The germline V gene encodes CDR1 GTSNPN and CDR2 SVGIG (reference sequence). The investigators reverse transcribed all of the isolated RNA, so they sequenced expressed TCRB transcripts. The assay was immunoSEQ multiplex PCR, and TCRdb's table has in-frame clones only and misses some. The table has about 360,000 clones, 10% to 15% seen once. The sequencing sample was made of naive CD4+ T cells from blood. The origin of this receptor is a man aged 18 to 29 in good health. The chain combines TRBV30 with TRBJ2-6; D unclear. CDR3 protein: CAWNSEESGANVLTF. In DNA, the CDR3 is TGTGCCTGGAATTCTGAGGAGTCTGGGGCCAACGTCCTGACTTTC.